Following are 13 T cell receptor beta chains from one sample sequenced in a study of blood T cell repertoires in COVID-19. Libraries were prepared by immunoSEQ multiplex PCR; TCRdb keeps only in-frame clonotypes and omits some of them. The repertoire holds 250,000 to 400,000 clones, approximately 88% seen once, with around 1.6% in the top ten. Sequences were obtained from peripheral blood. Receptor source: a woman aged 25-40 years with COVID-19, enrolled during active disease.

As to this clone: Other DNA sequences in this specimen translate into the identical CDR3. The V call is TRBV18, the J call TRBJ1-4; weak D call: TRBD1 (6 bases). The ends were cut back, 2 bases at V and 5 bases at J, with 6 bases in the middle. The CDR3 is made up of 13 amino acids. The germline V gene has CDR1 KGHSH and CDR2 LQKENI. CDR3 amino acids: CASSPGQNEKLFF. The CDR3 DNA reads as TGTGCCAGCTCACCAGGACAGAATGAAAAACTGTTTTTT.

The genes are TRBV30 and TRBJ2-3; perhaps TRBD2 as D (7 bases). CDR1 GTSNPN and CDR2 SVGIG come from the germline V gene (reference sequence). This CDR3 is 14 amino acids long. V gave up 4 bases and J gave up 1 base, with 12 bases separating them. This CDR3 is CAWTRGLGTDTQYF. DNA for the CDR3: TGTGCCTGGACGCGGGGGCTGGGCACAGATACGCAGTATTTT.

CDR3 protein: CASSLGQVFTGELFF. Written as DNA, the CDR3 is TGCGCCAGCAGCTTGGGGCAGGTGTTCACCGGGGAGCTGTTTTTT. The chain is built from TRBV5-1 and TRBJ2-2; D not certain. V lost 0 bases, J lost 4 bases, and 10 bases lay in between. The CDR3 consists of 15 residues. Germline V lookup: CDR1 SGHRS, CDR2 YFSETQ.

On this clone: The sample contains more than one DNA sequence encoding this CDR3. Here the CDR3 reads CASSLGTGLNTEAFF. The CDR3 nucleotides read TGTGCCAGCAGCCTTGGGACAGGATTGAACACTGAAGCTTTCTTT. This chain links TRBV3-1 (or the pseudogene TRBV3-2) with TRBJ1-1, with 8 bases matching TRBD1. The CDR3 length is 15 residues. Germline CDR1 is LGHDT and CDR2 is YNNKEL (reference sequence). Trimming took 4 bases from V and 0 from J; bases not matched to a gene: 4.

The V gene is TRBV19, the J gene TRBJ1-5; 9 bases match TRBD1. The V and J ends lost 4 bases and 8 bases, in that order; junction bases with no gene match: 6. This CDR3 contains 14 residues. Looked up from germline, CDR1 is LNHDA and CDR2 is SQIVND (reference sequence). The CDR3 loop is CASSTGTGWKPQHF. In DNA form, the CDR3 reads TGTGCCAGTAGTACCGGGACAGGGTGGAAGCCCCAGCATTTT.

J is TRBJ1-4 and V is TRBV5-5; the match to TRBD1 covers 9 bases. V dropped 3 bases and J dropped 7; count of bases not matched to a gene: 7. Germline-derived CDR1 and CDR2 are SGHKS and YYEKEE (reference sequence). The CDR3 length is 15 residues. CDR3 nucleotide sequence: TGTGCCAGCAGCTCACAGGGGGCGTCAGGTGAAAAACTGTTTTTT. This gives the protein CASSSQGASGEKLFF.

This clone has just a few counts. The chain joins TRBV27 to TRBJ1-5; 9 bases agree with TRBD1. CDR3 length: 17 amino acids. Germline lookup yields CDR1 MNHEY and CDR2 SMNVEV (reference sequence). V shed 4 bases and J 4 bases; nucleotides not matched to a gene: 11. The CDR3: CASSSYRDRDINQPQHF. The CDR3 nucleotides are TGTGCCAGCAGTTCATACCGGGACAGGGACATAAATCAGCCCCAGCATTTT.

The chain joins TRBV3-1 (or the pseudogene TRBV3-2) to TRBJ1-1, with 7 bases lining up with TRBD1. Per the germline V gene, CDR1 is LGHDT and CDR2 is YNNKEL (reference sequence). J gave up 9 bases and V 6 bases, and 7 bases lay outside the gene matches. The CDR3 sequence is 12 residues long. The CDR3 here is CASSQGERKAFF. The CDR3 region has the DNA TGTGCCAGCAGTCAGGGGGAGAGAAAAGCTTTCTTT.

The chain couples TRBV9 to TRBJ2-7; D may be TRBD2 (5 bases). The V gene lost 7 bases and the J gene lost 2 bases, with 13 bases spanning the gap. The germline CDR1 and CDR2 sequences are SGDLS and YYNGEE. The CDR3 loop spans 13 amino acids. The CDR3: CASGGPAPYEQYF. CDR3 bases: TGTGCCAGCGGAGGTCCAGCTCCCTACGAGCAGTACTTC.

The chain combines TRBV3-1 (or the pseudogene TRBV3-2) with TRBJ2-1; TRBD2 matches 7 bases. Germline CDR1 reads LGHDT; CDR2 reads YNNKEL (reference sequence). After removal of 4 bases from V and 9 bases from J, the junction contained 6 bases not matched to a gene. The CDR3 contains 13 residues. The CDR3, as DNA: TGTGCCAGCAGCCGTGACTGGGAGGGTGAGCAGTTCTTC. Its protein product is CASSRDWEGEQFF.

About this clone: Other DNA sequences in this specimen translate into the identical CDR3. The V and J genes are TRBV9 and TRBJ1-1, with 8 positions matching TRBD1. The length of the CDR3 is 14 residues. Trimming at V came to 2 bases and at J to 5 bases, leaving 5 bases not matched to a gene. The germline V gene encodes CDR1 SGDLS and CDR2 YYNGEE. CDR3 region: CASSVGQGGTEAFF. Written as DNA, the CDR3 is TGTGCCAGCAGCGTTGGACAGGGCGGGACTGAAGCTTTCTTT.

The chain carries TRBV20-1 and TRBJ1-5; tentative D call: TRBD1 (6 bases). The CDR3 extends over 15 amino acids. Per germline, CDR1 DFQATT and CDR2 SNEGSKA (reference sequence). The germline V and J ends were trimmed by 3 bases and 0 bases, with 12 bases remaining between them. The CDR3 region is CSASLQGFSNQPQHF. The CDR3 nucleotides are TGCAGTGCTAGTTTGCAGGGGTTTAGCAATCAGCCCCAGCATTTT.

This sequence joins TRBV29-1 and TRBJ2-2; TRBD1 aligns across 10 bases. CDR1 and CDR2 (germline): SQVTM, ANQGSEA. V was pared by 5 bases and J by 5 bases, with 8 bases of the junction left unmatched. The CDR3 is 15 amino acids. The DNA of the CDR3 is TGCAGCGTTAAATTCCCGGGACAGGGGACCGGGGAGCTGTTTTTT. Its protein is CSVKFPGQGTGELFF.